These 2 T cell receptor beta chains share one sample of origin, sequenced in a study of T cell repertoires in cytomegalovirus infection. No antigen has been identified for these receptors. Via MiXCR, TCRdb re-called the reads, giving one row per CDR3 protein. Of about 900,000 distinct CDR3 sequences listed, approximately 31% are singletons. The material sequenced was cultured CD8+ T cells from PBMCs, taken from culture after CMV antigen stimulation. All receptors derive from a human donor in good health (CMV status not recorded). Some clones in this sample may be carry-over from other donors' samples.

With respect to this clonotype: The junction differs from germline at one of its ends, possibly a read error. This chain joins TRBV4-1 and TRBJ2-1; D is unclear. The germline gives CDR1 MGHRA, CDR2 YSYEKL. There are 10 residues in the CDR3. The CDR3 bases are TGCGCCAGCAGCCAAGGCCCGTTGGTCTTC. Residues: CASSQGPLVF.

In its sample, this clonotype was seen many times. The chain combines TRBV7-8 with TRBJ2-1; perhaps TRBD2 as D (7 bases). V was pared by 6 bases and J by 12 bases, with 36 bases between. The CDR3 contains 19 residues. Looked up from germline, CDR1 is SGHVS and CDR2 is FQNEAQ. In DNA, the CDR3 is TGTGCCAGCAGTACGGCGGGGGCCCAGTCGGGTTTCCCTGATTTACGGCAGTTCTTC. Translating gives CASSTAGAQSGFPDLRQFF.